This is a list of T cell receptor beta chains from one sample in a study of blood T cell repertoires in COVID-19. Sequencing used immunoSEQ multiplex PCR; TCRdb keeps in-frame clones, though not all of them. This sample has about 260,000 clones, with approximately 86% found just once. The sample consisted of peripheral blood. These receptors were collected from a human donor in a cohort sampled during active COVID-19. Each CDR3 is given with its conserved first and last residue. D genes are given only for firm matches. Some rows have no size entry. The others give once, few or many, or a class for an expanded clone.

cdr3_nt: TGTGCCAGCTCTGCCCTTAGCGGGAGTTCCTACGAGCAGTACTTC
cdr3_aa: CASSALSGSSYEQYF
clone_size: -
j_call: TRBJ2-7
v_call: TRBV28
d_call: TRBD2

cdr3_nt: TGCGCCAGCAGCCAAGAAAAGTTTAGAAGACTAGCGGACAATGAGCAGTTCTTC
cdr3_aa: CASSQEKFRRLADNEQFF
clone_size: -
j_call: TRBJ2-1
v_call: TRBV4-3
d_call: TRBD2

cdr3_nt: TGTGCCAGCAGTTACGGGGCAGGGTACTCCTACGAGCAGTACTTC
cdr3_aa: CASSYGAGYSYEQYF
clone_size: once
j_call: TRBJ2-7
v_call: TRBV6-5
d_call: -

cdr3_nt: TGTGCCAGCAGTCCCCCCCTGGGGAGGGCTTTCTTT
cdr3_aa: CASSPPLGRAFF
clone_size: -
j_call: TRBJ1-1
v_call: TRBV28
d_call: -

cdr3_nt: TGTGCCAGCAGCGTCGGGCCCGGGAGTTTCGCCGGGGAGCTGTTTTTT
cdr3_aa: CASSVGPGSFAGELFF
clone_size: -
j_call: TRBJ2-2
v_call: TRBV9
d_call: -

cdr3_nt: TGTGCCAGCAGCTTTAATAGCGGGGGGGCCCGAATGCAGCAGTACTTC
cdr3_aa: CASSFNSGGARMQQYF
clone_size: -
j_call: TRBJ2-7
v_call: TRBV7-2
d_call: TRBD2

cdr3_nt: TGTGCCAGCAGTTTAAACAGGGGATGGGGCTACACCTTC
cdr3_aa: CASSLNRGWGYTF
clone_size: -
j_call: TRBJ1-2
v_call: TRBV12-3/TRBV12-4
d_call: TRBD1

cdr3_nt: TGTGCCAGCTCACCTATAGCGGGGGAGTTCAATGAGCAGTTCTTC
cdr3_aa: CASSPIAGEFNEQFF
clone_size: -
j_call: TRBJ2-1
v_call: TRBV18
d_call: TRBD2

cdr3_nt: TGTGCCAGCAGGACAGGCAACTATGGCTACACCTTC
cdr3_aa: CASRTGNYGYTF
clone_size: -
j_call: TRBJ1-2
v_call: TRBV19
d_call: TRBD1

cdr3_nt: TGTGCCAGCAGCTCAAAGAAATCAGGGGGGCGGCAGCCCCAGCATTTT
cdr3_aa: CASSSKKSGGRQPQHF
clone_size: -
j_call: TRBJ1-5
v_call: TRBV7-8
d_call: TRBD1

cdr3_nt: TGTGCCAGCAGCTTAGACAGGGCCTATGGCTACACCTTC
cdr3_aa: CASSLDRAYGYTF
clone_size: once
j_call: TRBJ1-2
v_call: TRBV7-2
d_call: -

cdr3_nt: TGTGCCAGCAGTCGCGGGACTAGCGGGGGAGAGACCCAGTACTTC
cdr3_aa: CASSRGTSGGETQYF
clone_size: -
j_call: TRBJ2-5
v_call: TRBV6-2/TRBV6-3
d_call: TRBD2

cdr3_nt: TGTGCCAGTAGTGCTCCCCTGCGTTATAGCAATCAGCCCCAGCATTTT
cdr3_aa: CASSAPLRYSNQPQHF
clone_size: -
j_call: TRBJ1-5
v_call: TRBV19
d_call: -

cdr3_nt: TGTGCCAGTAGTGCCGGGACTAGCGGGAGGAATGAGCAGTTCTTC
cdr3_aa: CASSAGTSGRNEQFF
clone_size: -
j_call: TRBJ2-1
v_call: TRBV19
d_call: TRBD2

cdr3_nt: TGTGCCAGCAGGAGGGTACGGGATATCAATCAGCCCCAGCATTTT
cdr3_aa: CASRRVRDINQPQHF
clone_size: -
j_call: TRBJ1-5
v_call: TRBV27
d_call: -

cdr3_nt: TGCGCCAGCAGCTTGGCCGAGAACTACTATGGCTACACCTTC
cdr3_aa: CASSLAENYYGYTF
clone_size: -
j_call: TRBJ1-2
v_call: TRBV5-1
d_call: -

cdr3_nt: TGTGCCAGCAGCTCAGAAACCGGACAGGGCGGCGGCTACACCTTC
cdr3_aa: CASSSETGQGGGYTF
clone_size: -
j_call: TRBJ1-2
v_call: TRBV7-2
d_call: TRBD1

cdr3_nt: TGTGCCAGCAGCCCCGTAGCTAACTATGGCTACACCTTC
cdr3_aa: CASSPVANYGYTF
clone_size: -
j_call: TRBJ1-2
v_call: TRBV7-2
d_call: -

cdr3_nt: TGTGCCAGCAGATCGACAGGCGGTTACAATGAGCAGTTCTTC
cdr3_aa: CASRSTGGYNEQFF
clone_size: -
j_call: TRBJ2-1
v_call: TRBV7-2
d_call: -

cdr3_nt: TGCGCCAGCAGCCAAGATAAACGTGAAGATAAAGGGGGCTATGGCTACACCTTC
cdr3_aa: CASSQDKREDKGGYGYTF
clone_size: -
j_call: TRBJ1-2
v_call: TRBV4-1
d_call: -

cdr3_nt: TGCGCCAGCATCGACAACAGGGGCTCGTCTGAAGCTTTCTTT
cdr3_aa: CASIDNRGSSEAFF
clone_size: -
j_call: TRBJ1-1
v_call: TRBV5-1
d_call: TRBD1

cdr3_nt: TGCGCCAGCAGCCAAGAAGACAGGGGGCTTGGCTACACCTTC
cdr3_aa: CASSQEDRGLGYTF
clone_size: -
j_call: TRBJ1-2
v_call: TRBV4-1
d_call: TRBD1

cdr3_nt: TGTGCCAGCAGTCTAGGACAGGGGTACACTGAAGCTTTCTTT
cdr3_aa: CASSLGQGYTEAFF
clone_size: -
j_call: TRBJ1-1
v_call: TRBV11-2
d_call: TRBD1

cdr3_nt: TGTGCCAGCAGTACCCACGGGGGGTCGATCGAAAAACTGTTTTTT
cdr3_aa: CASSTHGGSIEKLFF
clone_size: -
j_call: TRBJ1-4
v_call: TRBV6-5
d_call: -

cdr3_nt: TGCGCCAGCAGCCAAGGACTAGCCGAGGGCGAGACCCAGTACTTC
cdr3_aa: CASSQGLAEGETQYF
clone_size: once
j_call: TRBJ2-5
v_call: TRBV4-3
d_call: TRBD2

cdr3_nt: TGTGCCAGCAGCACAAACAACAGGGACACCGGGGAGCTGTTTTTT
cdr3_aa: CASSTNNRDTGELFF
clone_size: -
j_call: TRBJ2-2
v_call: TRBV7-8
d_call: -

cdr3_nt: TGCGCCAGCAGCGCTGGACAGTCCTACGAGCAGTACTTC
cdr3_aa: CASSAGQSYEQYF
clone_size: -
j_call: TRBJ2-7
v_call: TRBV5-1
d_call: -

cdr3_nt: TGTGCCAGCACTCTAACCACAGGGAGGGGTGACGAGCAGTACTTC
cdr3_aa: CASTLTTGRGDEQYF
clone_size: few
j_call: TRBJ2-7
v_call: TRBV25-1
d_call: -

cdr3_nt: TGTGCCAGCAGTTTCCGGGAGAGAGGTCTCATAGGCGGATACGAGCAGTACTTC
cdr3_aa: CASSFRERGLIGGYEQYF
clone_size: -
j_call: TRBJ2-7
v_call: TRBV28
d_call: -

cdr3_nt: TGTGCCACTCAGAGACAGGGAGCCTACGAGCAGTACTTC
cdr3_aa: CATQRQGAYEQYF
clone_size: -
j_call: TRBJ2-7
v_call: TRBV19
d_call: TRBD1

cdr3_nt: TGCGCCAGCAGCTTGTCTAGCGTGAGCACAGATACGCAGTATTTT
cdr3_aa: CASSLSSVSTDTQYF
clone_size: -
j_call: TRBJ2-3
v_call: TRBV5-1
d_call: -

cdr3_nt: TGTGCCAGCAGTTCCCTACAGGGGACATTGTATGGCTACACCTTC
cdr3_aa: CASSSLQGTLYGYTF
clone_size: -
j_call: TRBJ1-2
v_call: TRBV6-6
d_call: TRBD1

cdr3_nt: TGTGCCAGTAGTATAGGAGTCAGCGCCGGCTCTGGGGCCAACGTCCTGACTTTC
cdr3_aa: CASSIGVSAGSGANVLTF
clone_size: -
j_call: TRBJ2-6
v_call: TRBV19
d_call: -

cdr3_nt: TGTGCCAGCAGCTCAGGGGGGCATGGCTACACCTTC
cdr3_aa: CASSSGGHGYTF
clone_size: -
j_call: TRBJ1-2
v_call: TRBV5-4
d_call: TRBD1

cdr3_nt: TGTGCCAGCAGTTACGTTATATCGGGAGTTGAAGCTTTCTTT
cdr3_aa: CASSYVISGVEAFF
clone_size: -
j_call: TRBJ1-1
v_call: TRBV6-2/TRBV6-3
d_call: -

cdr3_nt: TGTGCCAGCTCAACTAGCGTCTCCTACGAGCAGTACTTC
cdr3_aa: CASSTSVSYEQYF
clone_size: -
j_call: TRBJ2-7
v_call: TRBV7-3
d_call: TRBD2

cdr3_nt: TGCGCCAGCAGTTCGTGGGCTCCAGATGAAAAACTGTTTTTT
cdr3_aa: CASSSWAPDEKLFF
clone_size: -
j_call: TRBJ1-4
v_call: TRBV23-1
d_call: -

cdr3_nt: TGTGCCAGCAGTCCCCCGGGGGGGACACCCCCCCCACAGCAGTACTTC
cdr3_aa: CASSPPGGTPPPQQYF
clone_size: -
j_call: TRBJ2-7
v_call: TRBV28
d_call: TRBD2

cdr3_nt: TGTGCCAGCAGTGACGGTAGCGGGGGTTACAATGAGCAGTTCTTC
cdr3_aa: CASSDGSGGYNEQFF
clone_size: -
j_call: TRBJ2-1
v_call: TRBV6-4
d_call: TRBD2

cdr3_nt: TGCGCCAGCAGCTCCGGACAGGGTGAAGCTGAAGCTTTCTTT
cdr3_aa: CASSSGQGEAEAFF
clone_size: -
j_call: TRBJ1-1
v_call: TRBV5-1
d_call: TRBD1

cdr3_nt: TGTGCCAGCAGCGACAGGGGGCAGGGTCAAGAAAAACTGTTTTTT
cdr3_aa: CASSDRGQGQEKLFF
clone_size: -
j_call: TRBJ1-4
v_call: TRBV13
d_call: TRBD1

cdr3_nt: TGTGCCAGCAGCTTAGCAGGGGCAGGCTACGAGCAGTACTTC
cdr3_aa: CASSLAGAGYEQYF
clone_size: -
j_call: TRBJ2-7
v_call: TRBV7-2
d_call: -

cdr3_nt: TGCGCCAGCGGGCCCCCGGCGGGGAATGAGCAGTTCTTC
cdr3_aa: CASGPPAGNEQFF
clone_size: -
j_call: TRBJ2-1
v_call: TRBV4-3
d_call: -

cdr3_nt: TGTGCCAGCAGTTTTACAGGGGGATACACTGAAGCTTTCTTT
cdr3_aa: CASSFTGGYTEAFF
clone_size: once
j_call: TRBJ1-1
v_call: TRBV28
d_call: TRBD1

cdr3_nt: TGTGCCAGCAGCTTAAGAGTTGAGGCCGAGCAGTACTTC
cdr3_aa: CASSLRVEAEQYF
clone_size: -
j_call: TRBJ2-7
v_call: TRBV5-4
d_call: -

cdr3_nt: TGTGCCATCAGGGGACACACAGCTAATGAAAAACTGTTTTTT
cdr3_aa: CAIRGHTANEKLFF
clone_size: -
j_call: TRBJ1-4
v_call: TRBV10-3
d_call: -

cdr3_nt: TGTGCCAGCAGTTGGAACAGGAGTGGCTACACCTTC
cdr3_aa: CASSWNRSGYTF
clone_size: few
j_call: TRBJ1-2
v_call: TRBV6-5
d_call: -

cdr3_nt: TGTGCCAGCAGGCCGCGGGGACAGGGGATGAACATTCAGTACTTC
cdr3_aa: CASRPRGQGMNIQYF
clone_size: few
j_call: TRBJ2-4
v_call: TRBV6-5
d_call: TRBD1

cdr3_nt: TGTGCCAGCAGCTTTGGGACAGGCTCCTACGAGCAGTACTTC
cdr3_aa: CASSFGTGSYEQYF
clone_size: -
j_call: TRBJ2-7
v_call: TRBV5-6
d_call: TRBD1

cdr3_nt: TGCAGTGCTCCAGGGGTGGCGGAGCAGTACTTC
cdr3_aa: CSAPGVAEQYF
clone_size: -
j_call: TRBJ2-7
v_call: TRBV20-1
d_call: -

cdr3_nt: TGTGCCAGCAGCAGCGACAGGAGGTACAATCAGCCCCAGCATTTT
cdr3_aa: CASSSDRRYNQPQHF
clone_size: -
j_call: TRBJ1-5
v_call: TRBV6-6
d_call: -

cdr3_nt: TGTGCCAGCAGCTCGGCGGGCGCTTCGGGGAGCAATCAGCCCCAGCATTTT
cdr3_aa: CASSSAGASGSNQPQHF
clone_size: -
j_call: TRBJ1-5
v_call: TRBV7-9
d_call: -